The sequence of this T cell receptor beta chain was determined in a study of cytomegalovirus exposure and HLA in healthy donors. Study-level results: Within a later analysis, the majority of CMV-associated TCR beta chains appeared HLA-restricted. The productive fraction for most TCR beta V segments was about 90% or about 30% in an earlier analysis. The study labeled 150 to 200 TCR beta chains cytomegalovirus-associated. In vitro work confirmed that a few CMV-associated chains recognize CMV antigens.

Use of 60 Vbeta and 13 Jbeta primers characterized the PCR. Some clones are missing from TCRdb's copy, which holds only in-frame ones; the method was immunoSEQ multiplex PCR. The sample has approximately 53,000 clones; 65% to 80% are singletons. This clone was detected only once. The antigen remains undetermined. The material sequenced was PBMCs. The sequence was collected from a woman in her forties or fifties in good health and CMV-seronegative.

In nucleotides, the CDR3 is TGTGCCAGCAGCCCAGAACAGGGGGCGACTGGCTACACCTTC. Translation: CASSPEQGATGYTF. The V call is TRBV9, the J call TRBJ1-2; 9 bases align to TRBD1. There are 14 residues in the CDR3. V shed 4 bases and J 7 bases; nucleotides not matched to a gene: 8. From germline, CDR1 is SGDLS and CDR2 YYNGEE.